A single sample is the source of the 25 T cell receptor beta chains below, sequenced in a study of OX40 agonist ivuxolimab in advanced cancers. Produced via immunoSEQ multiplex PCR; TCRdb's table is partial and in-frame only. The sample holds more than 75,000 clones; about 84% are singletons and the top ten take about 5.8%. The sample was CD4+ or CD8+ T cells sorted from blood, taken in a trial of the OX40 agonist ivuxolimab. The source is an adult with an advanced solid tumor such as melanoma, head and neck, liver or kidney cancer.

The V gene is TRBV7-8, the J gene TRBJ2-7, with D perhaps matching TRBD2 (6 bases). The V and J ends lost 7 bases and 2 bases respectively, with 12 bases between them. Looked up from germline, CDR1 is SGHVS and CDR2 is FQNEAQ. The CDR3 runs 13 residues. The CDR3: CASIGTGPYEQYF. The CDR3 nucleotides are TGTGCCAGCATCGGGACTGGGCCCTACGAGCAGTACTTC.

This chain's CDR3 is CASSPAGTGGHEQYF. CDR3 sequence (DNA): TGTGCCAGCTCACCTGCCGGGACAGGGGGTCACGAGCAGTACTTC. This chain joins TRBV18 and TRBJ2-7, with 11 nucleotides matching TRBD1. The V and J ends lost 3 bases and 5 bases, in that order; junction bases with no gene match: 6. The CDR3 sequence is 15 residues long. Germline CDR1 and CDR2: KGHSH and LQKENI.

The chain has TRBV7-2 and TRBJ1-6, with a tentative D call TRBD1 (5 bases). The CDR3 consists of 15 residues. Germline assignment: CDR1 SGHTA and CDR2 FQGNSA. Trimming took 3 bases from V and 6 from J, leaving 12 bases between them. The CDR3 loop is CASSLEGATNSPLHF. The CDR3 nucleotides read TGTGCCAGCAGCTTGGAAGGGGCAACTAATTCACCCCTCCACTTT.

This sequence joins TRBV6-5 and TRBJ1-2; no clear D. The CDR3 has 13 amino acids. The germline V gene encodes CDR1 MNHEY and CDR2 SVGAGI. The V gene lost 0 bases and the J gene lost 0 bases, with 2 bases spanning the gap. The CDR3 DNA is TGTGCCAGCAGTTACTCAGCTAACTATGGCTACACCTTC. Protein product: CASSYSANYGYTF.

This chain joins TRBV15 and TRBJ1-1; tentative D call: TRBD1 (5 bases). V was shortened by 5 bases and J by 5 bases, with 15 bases between the two germline ends. This CDR3 has 14 residues. Per germline, CDR1 LNHNV and CDR2 YYDKDF (reference sequence). The CDR3 sequence is CATSREGIGTEAFF. The CDR3 bases are TGTGCCACCAGCCGGGAGGGGATAGGGACTGAAGCTTTCTTT. Full variable domain (outside the CDR3, taken from reference TRBV15 and TRBJ1-1): DAMVIQNPRYQVTQFGKPVTLSCSQTLNHNVMYWYQQKSSQAPKLLFHYYDKDFNNEADTPDNFQSRRPNTSFCFLDIRSPGLGDTAMYLCATSREGIGTEAFFGQGTRLTVV.

The V call is TRBV18, the J call TRBJ1-5; D gene ambiguous. CDR1 and CDR2 from the germline V gene are KGHSH and LQKENI. This CDR3 region has 14 residues. V was shortened by 1 base and J by 5 bases, with 9 bases between the two germline ends. The CDR3, as DNA: TGTGCCAGCTCACCACAGGGCGGGGATCAGCCCCAGCATTTT. Protein: CASSPQGGDQPQHF.

The gene calls are TRBV7-9 and TRBJ1-1; D not certain. Germline loops: CDR1 SEHNR, CDR2 FQNEAQ (reference sequence). Trimming stripped 5 bases from V and 5 bases from J, with 9 bases between. The CDR3 runs 12 residues. DNA for the CDR3: TGTGCCAGCAGCCCTCAAACGACTGAAGCTTTCTTT. It specifies CASSPQTTEAFF.

This clone is judged medium-sized. This chain uses TRBV27 with TRBJ2-7; 8 nucleotides line up with TRBD2. The CDR3 is 15 residues long. V was pared by 3 bases and J by 3 bases, with 7 bases of the junction left unmatched. From germline, CDR1 is MNHEY and CDR2 SMNVEV (reference sequence). CDR3: CASSFSSGPVYEQYF. The CDR3 nucleotides read TGTGCCAGCAGTTTTTCTAGCGGGCCGGTCTACGAGCAGTACTTC.

This clone was picked up a small number of times. The CDR3 region has the DNA TGTGCCGGTGAGAGTTATGAAGCTTTCTTT. This translates into CAGESYEAFF. The chain is built from TRBV30 and TRBJ1-1; D remains unclear. Trimming pared 8 bases from V and 7 bases from J, leaving 11 bases between. CDR3 length equals 10 residues. The germline CDR1 and CDR2 sequences are GTSNPN and SVGIG (reference sequence).

The rearrangement joins TRBV11-3 to TRBJ2-3; 7 bases match TRBD2. Trimming cost V 4 bases and J 6 bases; bases outside gene matches: 7. This CDR3 contains 14 residues. In germline, CDR1 is SGHNT, CDR2 YENEEA. The CDR3 region is CASSSQGREDTQYF. CDR3 bases: TGTGCCAGCAGCTCCCAAGGGCGGGAGGATACGCAGTATTTT.

The chain couples TRBV5-1 to TRBJ2-1; 10 bases are shared with TRBD2. CDR1 is SGHRS and CDR2 is YFSETQ in the germline V gene. The junction had 4 bases not matched to a gene; V was cut back by 3 bases and J by 1 base. The CDR3 loop spans 16 amino acids. CDR3 DNA sequence: TGCGCCAGCAGCTCCTTACTAGCGGGGTCCTACAATGAGCAGTTCTTC. It is translated as CASSSLLAGSYNEQFF.

The genes are TRBV29-1 and TRBJ2-1; D gene uncertain. Trimming took 6 bases from V and 7 from J, leaving 16 bases between them. Germline V gives CDR1 SQVTM, CDR2 ANQGSEA. The CDR3 consists of 13 residues. The CDR3 region is CSVRRMAGNEQFF. Written as DNA, the CDR3 is TGCAGCGTGCGTCGTATGGCTGGAAATGAGCAGTTCTTC.

This chain joins TRBV27 and TRBJ1-4, with D perhaps TRBD1 (6 bases). V lost 6 bases and J 4 bases, leaving 18 bases between the germline ends. The CDR3 length is 16 residues. The germline CDR1 and CDR2 sequences are MNHEY and SMNVEV (reference sequence). The CDR3 is CASSPGLAGVNEKLFF. CDR3 coding DNA: TGTGCCAGCAGCCCAGGGTTGGCAGGGGTTAATGAAAAACTGTTTTTT. Full variable domain (missing parts from reference TRBV27 and TRBJ1-4): EAQVTQNPRYLITVTGKKLTVTCSQNMNHEYMSWYRQDPGLGLRQIYYSMNVEVTDKGDVPEGYKVSRKEKRNFPLILESPSPNQTSLYFCASSPGLAGVNEKLFFGSGTQLSVL.

J is TRBJ2-3 and V is TRBV4-2, with 11 bases aligning to TRBD2. The ends lost 0 bases at V and 4 bases at J; junction bases unmatched: 6. CDR3 size: 17 residues. Germline loops: CDR1 LGHNA, CDR2 YNFKEQ. As DNA, the CDR3 is TGTGCCAGCAGCCAAGATAGCGGGGGGGCGGGGGCAGATACGCAGTATTTT. Amino acids: CASSQDSGGAGADTQYF.

V usage is TRBV12-5 and J usage is TRBJ2-3; a possible D gene is TRBD1 (6 bases). Between the trimmed V and J ends, which lost 5 bases and 2 bases, there was a span of 11 bases. CDR3 length: 14 amino acids. Germline-derived CDR1 and CDR2 are LGHNT and FRNRAP. CDR3 sequence reads: CASGLGQSTDTQYF. The DNA for the CDR3 is TGTGCTAGTGGTCTCGGACAGTCCACAGATACGCAGTATTTT.

The V gene is TRBV2, the J gene TRBJ2-1; unclear D gene. Germline lookup yields CDR1 SNHLY and CDR2 FYNNEI. With 7 bases removed from V and 7 bases from J, the gap between germline ends came to 8 bases. The CDR3 is 11 amino acids. The DNA of the CDR3 is TGTGCCAGCATCCGCCCGAATGAGCAGTTCTTC. This gives the protein CASIRPNEQFF.

This clone was seen just once. The chain is built from TRBV25-1 and TRBJ2-7; unclear D gene. Deletions cut 0 bases from V and 6 bases from J, with 0 bases between. Germline-derived CDR1 and CDR2 are MGHDK and SYGVNS. The CDR3 runs to 10 residues. CDR3 sequence (DNA): TGTGCCAGCAGTGAATACGAGCAGTACTTC. Translating it yields CASSEYEQYF.

This clone was observed once. The chain is built from TRBV12-5 and TRBJ1-2, with D unresolved. The CDR3 is 14 amino acids. V lost 1 base, J lost 3 bases, and 9 bases lay in between. Germline CDR1 and CDR2: LGHNT and FRNRAP. The CDR3 protein is CASGLEGADYGYTF. The CDR3 nucleotides read TGTGCTAGTGGTTTGGAGGGCGCGGACTATGGCTACACCTTC.

The chain has TRBV7-9 and TRBJ2-7, with a tentative D call TRBD1 (5 bases). The CDR3 is 14 amino acids. Germline CDR1 is SEHNR and CDR2 is FQNEAQ (reference sequence). V was cut by 7 bases and J by 0 bases, with 13 bases left in between. The DNA for the CDR3 is TGTGCCAGCACCTCACAGGCAAGCTCCTACGAGCAGTACTTC. As protein: CASTSQASSYEQYF.

The chain is built from TRBV30 and TRBJ1-5; D ambiguous. The CDR3 has 16 amino acids. Germline CDR1 and CDR2: GTSNPN and SVGIG (reference sequence). V gave up 4 bases and J gave up 2 bases, with 18 bases separating them. CDR3 sequence reads: CAWTPRSGIGNQPQHF. DNA of the CDR3: TGTGCCTGGACCCCACGCTCGGGGATAGGCAATCAGCCCCAGCATTTT.

V usage is TRBV11-3 and J usage is TRBJ2-4; D is possibly TRBD2 (6 bases). The CDR3 is made up of 13 amino acids. Germline-derived CDR1 and CDR2 are SGHNT and YENEEA. Trimming removed 4 bases from V and 9 bases from J, with 13 bases in between. The CDR3 DNA reads as TGTGCCAGCAGCTCCCTAGGCGGGGCCATTCAGTACTTC. This gives the protein CASSSLGGAIQYF.

In this sample, this clone turned up a few times. The rearrangement joins TRBV29-1 to TRBJ1-2; D unresolved. The CDR3 sequence is 10 residues long. CDR1 and CDR2 from the germline V gene are SQVTM and ANQGSEA. The V gene lost 1 base and the J gene lost 12 bases, with 9 bases spanning the gap. CDR3 nucleotides: TGCAGCGTTGAAGGGGAGGACGACACCTTC. Translated, it gives CSVEGEDDTF.

This clone has just a few counts. The V call is TRBV7-9, the J call TRBJ1-1; the D is unclear. CDR3 length equals 13 residues. Trimming left V 1 base short and J 0 bases short, with 3 bases between. In germline, CDR1 is SEHNR, CDR2 FQNEAQ (reference sequence). DNA of the CDR3: TGTGCCAGCAGCTTAGACATGAACACTGAAGCTTTCTTT. Translated, it gives CASSLDMNTEAFF.

The chain links TRBV9 to TRBJ2-2, with D perhaps matching TRBD1 or TRBD2 (5 bases each). The CDR3 runs to 14 residues. Trimming left V 3 bases short and J 0 bases short, with 6 bases between. Germline loops: CDR1 SGDLS, CDR2 YYNGEE. CDR3 amino acids: CASSGGSNTGELFF. The CDR3 DNA reads TGTGCCAGCAGCGGGGGGTCGAACACCGGGGAGCTGTTTTTT.

The chain recombines TRBV6-6 with TRBJ2-3, with TRBD2 as a possible D gene (5 bases). Germline V gene sequence: CDR1 MNHNY, CDR2 SVGAGI (reference sequence). The CDR3 loop spans 12 amino acids. Deletions cut 5 bases from V and 2 bases from J, with 5 bases between. CDR3 loop: CASSRDTDTQYF. DNA of the CDR3: TGTGCCAGCAGTCGGGACACAGATACGCAGTATTTT.